This entry lists 6 T cell receptor beta chains sequenced from one sample in a study of spatial heterogeneity in lung cancer. Documented time point: sample taken at primary tumor resection. In each case, whole RNA from tumor, nontumor lung or frozen PBMC was sequenced unsorted. TCRdb recomputed calls from the 5' RACE reads with MiXCR, one row per CDR3 protein. The sample shows roughly 91,000 distinct CDR3 sequences, about 20% of them seen only once. Specimen: PBMCs, collected at surgery. All receptors derive from a male donor with early-stage non-small cell lung cancer.

The chain couples TRBV20-1 to TRBJ2-4, with 12 bases fitting TRBD2. Germline CDR1 reads DFQATT; CDR2 reads SNEGSKA (reference sequence). V trimming: 5 bases; J trimming: 0 bases; junction bases outside the gene matches: 11. The CDR3 is made up of 18 amino acids. Here the CDR3 DNA reads TGCAGTGCTCCCGGACTAGCGGGGAGAGGGTTAGCCAAAAACATTCAGTACTTC. Its translation: CSAPGLAGRGLAKNIQYF.

This chain uses TRBV28 with TRBJ2-1; no definite D call. V gave up 5 bases and J gave up 7 bases, with 12 bases separating them. Germline V gives CDR1 MDHEN, CDR2 SYDVKM. CDR3 size: 13 residues. The chain's CDR3 is CASSITAANEQFF. CDR3 coding DNA: TGTGCCAGCAGTATTACCGCCGCGAATGAGCAGTTCTTC.

The CDR3 sequence is CASSLDEGEQYF. The DNA of the CDR3 is TGCGCCAGCAGCTTGGATGAGGGCGAGCAGTACTTC. The genes are TRBV5-1 and TRBJ2-7, with D maybe TRBD2 (5 bases). Trimming shortened V by 0 bases and J by 6 bases, and 7 bases separated the two germline ends. This CDR3 spans 12 amino acids. Germline V gene lookup returns CDR1 SGHRS and CDR2 YFSETQ.

The V call is TRBV7-2, the J call TRBJ2-3; 10 positions agree with TRBD2. The CDR3 loop spans 17 amino acids. Trimming took 5 bases from V and 2 from J; bases not matched to a gene: 10. Germline loops: CDR1 SGHTA, CDR2 FQGNSA. CDR3 sequence (DNA): TGTGCCAGCAGCCCCTTCGTAGCGGGGGGTCTCACAGATACGCAGTATTTT. Amino acids: CASSPFVAGGLTDTQYF. The whole variable domain, filled in from reference TRBV7-2 and TRBJ2-3, reads GAGVSQSPSNKVTEKGKDVELRCDPISGHTALYWYRQSLGQGLEFLIYFQGNSAPDKSGLPSDRFSAERTGGSVSTLTIQRTQQEDSAVYLCASSPFVAGGLTDTQYFGPGTRLTVL.

Only a few counts were recorded for this clonotype. The genes are TRBV9 and TRBJ2-1; 10 bases match TRBD1. The trim removed 7 bases at V and 8 bases at J, leaving 21 bases unmatched. Germline assignment: CDR1 SGDLS and CDR2 YYNGEE. The CDR3 length is 18 residues. The CDR3 region is CASRHGTGDSISLDEQFF. As DNA, the CDR3 is TGTGCCAGCCGACACGGGACAGGGGACTCCATCTCTCTCGATGAGCAGTTCTTC.

The CDR3 protein is CASLGSYNYGYTF. DNA of the CDR3: TGTGCCAGCTTGGGCAGCTATAACTATGGCTACACCTTC. The V and J genes are TRBV12-3 or TRBV12-4 and TRBJ1-2, with D uncertain. This CDR3 spans 13 amino acids. V was pared by 8 bases and J by 1 base, with 11 bases between.